The sequence of this T cell receptor beta chain was determined in a study of blood T cell repertoires in COVID-19. Study-wide context: COVID-19 samples, acute and convalescent, were from the United States, Italy and Spain. The analysed material was cDNA or gDNA that came from T cells, B-cell-depleted T cells, or PBMCs.

Per the germline V gene, CDR1 is SNHLY and CDR2 is FYNNEI. The V end lost 0 bases, the J end lost 2 bases, and 11 bases lay between the germline ends. The length of the CDR3 is 15 residues. Source study methods: Scientists estimated how many nucleated cells there were by amplifying reference gene primers. Repertoires were generated with immunoSEQ multiplex PCR, while TCRdb's copy carries only in-frame clones and drops some. D and trimming come from the DNA, and the V and J calls and clone size come from that table. The sample yields around 300,000 clones, approximately 90% seen once. The TCR comes from a man between 18 and 29 years old with active or convalescent COVID-19. Sequencing was performed on peripheral blood. This chain links TRBV2 with TRBJ2-7; D gene ambiguous. CDR3 amino acids: CASSEAGDPTYEQYF. The CDR3 nucleotides are TGTGCCAGCAGTGAAGCTGGAGACCCAACCTACGAGCAGTACTTC. Full variable domain (missing parts from reference TRBV2 and TRBJ2-7): EPEVTQTPSHQVTQMGQEVILRCVPISNHLYFYWYRQILGQKVEFLVSFYNNEISEKSEIFDDQFSVERPDGSNFTLKIRSTKLEDSAMYFCASSEAGDPTYEQYFGPGTRLTVT.